This is a list of T cell receptor beta chains from one sample in a study of blood T cell repertoires in COVID-19. Some clones are missing from TCRdb's copy, which holds only in-frame ones; the method was immunoSEQ multiplex PCR. The sample holds some 370,000 clones, around 83% seen once. The source material was PBMCs or T cells enriched from blood (not recorded which). These TCRs come from a woman aged 45-65 years who had recovered from COVID-19. The CDR3 runs from the conserved cysteine through the conserved F or W.

cdr3_length v_call cdr3_aa
13 TRBV28 CASTLPGGQPQHF
13 TRBV7-2 CASSLLEGVGYTF
15 TRBV7-2 CASSPRGGMNTEAFF
14 TRBV6-2/TRBV6-3 CASSYSPDNYGYTF
12 TRBV24-1 CATSGGVGELFF
14 TRBV5-6 CASSPGHQPYGYTF
15 TRBV19 CASSMVGTGQETQYF
12 TRBV5-5 CASSVSDQPQHF
15 TRBV27 CASRPGDRSTDTQYF
14 TRBV5-1 CASSASGNSYEQYF
14 TRBV27 CASSLSMNSYGYTF
17 TRBV5-1 CASSLGLAVPTYNEQFF
14 TRBV7-2 CASTRDRASDEQFF
15 TRBV7-6 CASSLVLQGLGEQYF
16 TRBV14 CASSHASGGRYNEQFF
15 TRBV7-9 CASSLGTGLNYGYTF
16 TRBV7-9 CASSWTAGGRSGELFF
14 TRBV3-1/TRBV3-2 CASSQGGRTYGYTF
13 TRBV12-3/TRBV12-4 CASNSGGPGTQYF
14 TRBV6-5 CASRSGVFGNTIYF
20 TRBV7-9 CASSRALGLAGSSSYNEQFF
14 TRBV14 CASSQDTGNEKLFF
16 TRBV27 CASSLGSAGSSYEQYF
15 TRBV9 CASSISSGRADEQFF
16 TRBV13 CASSLGRRGAGDIQYF
15 TRBV6-5 CASSPSDRFNSPLHF
14 TRBV7-9 CASSLDREGATQYF
16 TRBV3-1/TRBV3-2 CASSQVQGLGNTEAFF
13 TRBV11-2 CASSLGQNTEAFF
13 TRBV19 CASKGQRGTEAFF
14 TRBV27 CASSLQGYNSPLHF
12 TRBV10-3 CAISDYNSPLHF
12 TRBV7-9 CASSFGQETQYF
13 TRBV6-2/TRBV6-3 CASSSGGTDTQYF
16 TRBV13 CASSSVRWRPFSEQFF